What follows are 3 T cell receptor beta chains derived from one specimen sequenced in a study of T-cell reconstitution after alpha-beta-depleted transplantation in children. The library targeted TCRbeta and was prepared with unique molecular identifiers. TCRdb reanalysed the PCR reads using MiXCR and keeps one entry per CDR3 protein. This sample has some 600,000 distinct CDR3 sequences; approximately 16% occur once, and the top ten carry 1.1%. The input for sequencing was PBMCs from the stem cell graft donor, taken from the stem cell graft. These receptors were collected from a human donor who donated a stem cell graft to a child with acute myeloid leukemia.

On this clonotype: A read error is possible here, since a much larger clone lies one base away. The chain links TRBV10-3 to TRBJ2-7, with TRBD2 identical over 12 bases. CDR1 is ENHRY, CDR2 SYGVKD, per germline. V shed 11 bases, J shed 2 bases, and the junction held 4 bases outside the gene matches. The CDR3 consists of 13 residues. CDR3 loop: CAVRLAGAYEQYF. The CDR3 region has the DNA TGTGCCGTTAGACTAGCGGGGGCCTACGAGCAGTACTTC.

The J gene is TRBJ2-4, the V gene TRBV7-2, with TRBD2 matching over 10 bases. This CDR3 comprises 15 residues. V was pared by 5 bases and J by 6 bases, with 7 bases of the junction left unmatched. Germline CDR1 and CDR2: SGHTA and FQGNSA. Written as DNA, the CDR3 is TGTGCCAGCAGCCCAATAGCGGGGGGAACAAACATTCAGTACTTC. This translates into CASSPIAGGTNIQYF.

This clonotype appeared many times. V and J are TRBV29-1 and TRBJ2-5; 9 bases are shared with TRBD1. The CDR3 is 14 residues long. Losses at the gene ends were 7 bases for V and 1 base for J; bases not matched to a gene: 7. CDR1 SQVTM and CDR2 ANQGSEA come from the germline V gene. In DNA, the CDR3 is TGCAGCGCTCTACGGACAGGGGCCCAAGAGACCCAGTACTTC. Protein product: CSALRTGAQETQYF.